This TCR beta chain originates from a study of OX40 agonist ivuxolimab in advanced cancers. General study findings and limits: Expanded peripheral T-cell antigen specificity went undetermined.

Blood sampling took place at baseline, cycle 4 day 1, and cycle 7 day 1. The CDR3 has 18 amino acids. Germline CDR1 is SGHRS and CDR2 is YFSETQ. J was trimmed by 1 base and V by 0 bases; bases with no gene match: 10. The protocol was immunoSEQ multiplex PCR, while the TCRdb copy is restricted to in-frame clones and leaves out a portion. Altogether tens of thousands of clones are present, about 88% being singletons, with the ten largest covering around 27%. In regard to this clone: Its antigen is undetermined.

Sequenced material: CD4+ or CD8+ T cells sorted from blood, taken in a trial of the OX40 agonist ivuxolimab. The genes are TRBV5-1 and TRBJ2-5, with 9 bases matching TRBD1. This receptor was taken from an adult with an advanced solid tumor such as melanoma, head and neck, liver or kidney cancer. The CDR3 is CASSLEENRDRAQETQYF. DNA for the CDR3: TGCGCCAGCAGCTTGGAAGAAAACCGGGACAGGGCCCAAGAGACCCAGTACTTC.